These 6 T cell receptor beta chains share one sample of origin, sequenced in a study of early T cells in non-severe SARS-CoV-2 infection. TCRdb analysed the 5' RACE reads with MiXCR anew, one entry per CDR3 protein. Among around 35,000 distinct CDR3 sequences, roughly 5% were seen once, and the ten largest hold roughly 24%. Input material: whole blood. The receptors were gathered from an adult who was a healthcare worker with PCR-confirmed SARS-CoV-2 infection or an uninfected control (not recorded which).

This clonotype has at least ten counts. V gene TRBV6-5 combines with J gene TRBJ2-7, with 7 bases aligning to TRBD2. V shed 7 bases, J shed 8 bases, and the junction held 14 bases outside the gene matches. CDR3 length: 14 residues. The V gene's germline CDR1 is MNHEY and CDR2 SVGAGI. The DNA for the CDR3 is TGTGCCAGCACCGCGACGGGGGGAAGGAGGCAGCAGTACTTC. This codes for CASTATGGRRQQYF.

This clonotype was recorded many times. As DNA, the CDR3 is TGTGCTAGTGCCCGTGAGGCGGGGCAACTCTATGGCTACACCTTC. Translation gives CASAREAGQLYGYTF. The rearrangement uses TRBV12-5 and TRBJ1-2; TRBD1 is a possible D gene (5 bases). The CDR3 sequence is 15 residues long. Germline V gene lookup returns CDR1 LGHNT and CDR2 FRNRAP. Trimming removed 7 bases at V and 4 bases at J, with 19 bases between.

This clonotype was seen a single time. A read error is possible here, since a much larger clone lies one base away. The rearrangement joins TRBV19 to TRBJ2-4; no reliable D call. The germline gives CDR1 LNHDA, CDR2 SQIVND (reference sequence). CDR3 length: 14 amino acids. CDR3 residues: CVSSIGSAPNIQYF. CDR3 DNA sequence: TGTGTCAGTAGTATAGGGTCAGCCCCCAACATTCAGTACTTC.

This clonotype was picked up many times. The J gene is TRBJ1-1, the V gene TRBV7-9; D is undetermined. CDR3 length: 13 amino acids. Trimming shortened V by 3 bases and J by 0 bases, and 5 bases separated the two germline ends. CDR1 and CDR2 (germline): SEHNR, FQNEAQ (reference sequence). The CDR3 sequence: CASSFDVNTEAFF. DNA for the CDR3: TGTGCCAGCAGCTTCGACGTGAACACTGAAGCTTTCTTT. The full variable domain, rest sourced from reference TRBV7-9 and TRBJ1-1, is DTGVSQNPRHKITKRGQNVTFRCDPISEHNRLYWYRQTLGQGPEFLTYFQNEAQLEKSRLLSDRFSAERPKGSFSTLEIQRTEQGDSAMYLCASSFDVNTEAFFGQGTRLTVV.

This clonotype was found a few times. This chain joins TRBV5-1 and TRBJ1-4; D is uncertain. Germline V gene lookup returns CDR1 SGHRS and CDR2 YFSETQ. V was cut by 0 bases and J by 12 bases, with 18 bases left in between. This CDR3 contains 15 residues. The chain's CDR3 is CASSLESIGKKELFF. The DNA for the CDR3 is TGCGCCAGCAGCTTGGAATCCATAGGGAAAAAGGAACTGTTTTTT. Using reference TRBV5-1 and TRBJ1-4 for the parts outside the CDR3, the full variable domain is KAGVTQTPRYLIKTRGQQVTLSCSPISGHRSVSWYQQTPGQGLQFLFEYFSETQRNKGNFPGRFSGRQFSNSRSEMNVSTLELGDSALYLCASSLESIGKKELFFGSGTQLSVL.

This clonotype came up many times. The CDR3 sequence is CASSPSFGEYYGYTF. The CDR3 bases are TGTGCCAGCTCACCATCTTTCGGAGAATACTATGGCTACACCTTC. The chain is built from TRBV18 and TRBJ1-2; D not certain. Germline values: CDR1 KGHSH, CDR2 LQKENI. The V end was cut by 2 bases, the J end by 3 bases, with 13 bases between. The CDR3 covers 15 residues.